The clone carrying this TCR beta chain was seen a handful of times. Its antigen is not known. By quantitative 5'-RACE with molecular barcodes, the TCR beta libraries were made. TCRdb called the 5' RACE reads again in MiXCR, with one record for every CDR3 protein. The sample lists roughly 700,000 distinct CDR3 sequences; 15% to 20% were seen once. These data originate in a study of CD8 T cells in ankylosing spondylitis. Findings of the study overall: Within ankylosing spondylitis blood, a TCR beta motif made up of roughly eight highly homologous variants appeared to be characteristic.

The sequence derives from a male donor with ankylosing spondylitis. The specimen was blood, either unsorted or a sorted T cell fraction (not recorded which).

The CDR3 region is CAIGTSGSFYEQYF. The CDR3 bases are TGTGCCATCGGTACTAGCGGGAGCTTCTACGAGCAGTACTTC. The chain employs TRBV10-3 and TRBJ2-7, with 11 bases aligning to TRBD2. J gave up 3 bases and V 8 bases, and 6 bases lay outside the gene matches. This CDR3 contains 14 residues. Germline V lookup: CDR1 ENHRY, CDR2 SYGVKD.